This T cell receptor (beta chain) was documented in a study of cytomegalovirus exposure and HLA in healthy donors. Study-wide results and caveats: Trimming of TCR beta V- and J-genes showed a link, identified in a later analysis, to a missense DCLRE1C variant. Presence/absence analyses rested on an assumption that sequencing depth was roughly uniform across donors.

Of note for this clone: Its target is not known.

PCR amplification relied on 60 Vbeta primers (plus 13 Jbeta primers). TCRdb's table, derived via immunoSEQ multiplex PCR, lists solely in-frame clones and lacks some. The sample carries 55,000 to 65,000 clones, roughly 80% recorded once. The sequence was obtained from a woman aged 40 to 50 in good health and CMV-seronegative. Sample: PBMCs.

CDR3 in DNA: TGCGCCAGCAGCCAAGGGGCTATGGGAACTAGCGGGAGCCACGAGCAGTACTTC. It codes for CASSQGAMGTSGSHEQYF. The chain is built from TRBV4-1 and TRBJ2-7, with TRBD2 matching 11 bases. With 1 base clipped from V and 5 bases from J, the junction kept 13 bases outside the gene matches. Germline V gene lookup returns CDR1 MGHRA and CDR2 YSYEKL. There are 18 residues in the CDR3.